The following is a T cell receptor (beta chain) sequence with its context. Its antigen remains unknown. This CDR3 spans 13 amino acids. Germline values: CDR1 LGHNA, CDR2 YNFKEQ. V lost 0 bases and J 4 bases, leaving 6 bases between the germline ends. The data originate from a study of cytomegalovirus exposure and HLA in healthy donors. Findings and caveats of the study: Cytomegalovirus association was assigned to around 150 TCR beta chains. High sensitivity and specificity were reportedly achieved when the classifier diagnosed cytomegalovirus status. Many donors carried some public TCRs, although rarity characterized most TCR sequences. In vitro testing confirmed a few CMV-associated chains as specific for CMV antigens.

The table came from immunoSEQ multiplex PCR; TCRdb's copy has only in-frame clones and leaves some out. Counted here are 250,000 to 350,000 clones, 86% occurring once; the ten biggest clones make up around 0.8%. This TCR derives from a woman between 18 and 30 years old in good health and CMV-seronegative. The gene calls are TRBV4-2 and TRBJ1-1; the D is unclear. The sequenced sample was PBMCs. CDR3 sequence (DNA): TGTGCCAGCAGCCAAGATATTTCCACTGAAGCTTTCTTT. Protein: CASSQDISTEAFF.